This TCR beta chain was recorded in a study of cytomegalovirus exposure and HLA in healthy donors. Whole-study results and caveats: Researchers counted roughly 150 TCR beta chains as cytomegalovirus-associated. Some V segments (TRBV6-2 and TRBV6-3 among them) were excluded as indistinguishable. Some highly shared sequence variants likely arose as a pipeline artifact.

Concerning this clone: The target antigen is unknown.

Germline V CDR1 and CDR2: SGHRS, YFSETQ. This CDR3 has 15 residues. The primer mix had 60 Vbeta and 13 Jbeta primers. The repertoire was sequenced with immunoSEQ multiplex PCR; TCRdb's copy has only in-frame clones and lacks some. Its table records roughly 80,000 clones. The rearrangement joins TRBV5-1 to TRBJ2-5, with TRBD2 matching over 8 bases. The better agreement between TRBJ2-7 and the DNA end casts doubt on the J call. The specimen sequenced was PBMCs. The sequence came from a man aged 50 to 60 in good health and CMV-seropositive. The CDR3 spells CASTPEAGASYEQYF. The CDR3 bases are TGCGCCAGCACCCCCGAAGCGGGAGCGTCCTACGAGCAGTACTTC.